The 25 T cell receptor beta chains below were found in one sample sequenced in a study of T-cell reconstitution after alpha-beta-depleted transplantation in children. This sample's TCRbeta library carried unique molecular identifier barcodes. TCRdb re-called the PCR reads through MiXCR, storing one row per CDR3 protein. The sample lists more than 450,000 distinct CDR3 sequences, approximately 20% occurring once. Sequencing was performed on PBMCs from the stem cell graft donor, taken from the stem cell graft. Receptors were obtained from a human donor who donated a stem cell graft to a child with acute lymphoblastic leukemia.

The J gene is TRBJ2-7, the V gene TRBV5-1, with TRBD2 matching over 12 bases. The trim removed 0 bases at V and 4 bases at J, leaving 5 bases unmatched. The CDR3 spans 16 residues. CDR1 is SGHRS and CDR2 is YFSETQ in the germline V gene. In nucleotides, the CDR3 is TGCGCCAGCAGCTTGGCCGTGACTAGCGGGAGTTACGAGCAGTACTTC. Translating gives CASSLAVTSGSYEQYF.

The table lists this clonotype with a few counts. The V gene is TRBV4-2, the J gene TRBJ2-1; D ambiguous. Trimming cost V 3 bases and J 9 bases, with 6 bases left between them. The CDR3 runs to 11 residues. Germline CDR1 is LGHNA and CDR2 is YNFKEQ. Written as DNA, the CDR3 is TGTGCCAGCAGCCAGTGGATTGAGCAGTTCTTC. Residues: CASSQWIEQFF.

This chain links TRBV6-8 with TRBJ2-2; TRBD1 aligns across 10 bases. Germline V CDR1 and CDR2: MNHGY, SAAAGT. The CDR3 is 16 residues long. After removal of 6 bases from V and 4 bases from J, the junction contained 8 bases not matched to a gene. The CDR3 reads CASRGGQGIPTGELFF. CDR3 nucleotide sequence: TGTGCCAGCAGGGGGGGACAGGGGATCCCCACCGGGGAGCTGTTTTTT.

Ten or more counts support this clonotype. This rearrangement joins TRBV5-1 to TRBJ2-4; D remains ambiguous. Trimming removed 0 bases at V and 6 bases at J, with 10 bases between. The CDR3 is 14 amino acids. Germline assignment: CDR1 SGHRS and CDR2 YFSETQ. The CDR3 is CASSLEGSGNIQYF. The CDR3 DNA is TGCGCCAGCAGCTTGGAAGGGTCGGGAAACATTCAGTACTTC.

This clonotype occurred once. This chain links TRBV5-1 with TRBJ2-1, with D perhaps being TRBD1 or TRBD2 (6 bases each). The CDR3 is 14 residues long. V was shortened by 7 bases and J by 4 bases, with 15 bases between the two germline ends. The germline CDR1 and CDR2 sequences are SGHRS and YFSETQ. The CDR3 nucleotides are TGCGCCAGCGGGGGAGGACAGAGGTACAATGAGCAGTTCTTC. Protein sequence: CASGGGQRYNEQFF.

This clonotype was seen ten or more times. The DNA for the CDR3 is TGCAGTCTTCCCTCAGGGGACCATCAGCCCCAGCATTTT. This encodes CSLPSGDHQPQHF. The chain couples TRBV20-1 to TRBJ1-5; TRBD1 is a possible D gene (6 bases). The ends were cut back, 8 bases at V and 5 bases at J, with 16 bases in the middle. CDR1 is DFQATT and CDR2 is SNEGSKA in the germline V gene (reference sequence). The CDR3 contains 13 residues.

In its sample, this clonotype was seen a few times. The chain combines TRBV5-1 with TRBJ2-7; 7 bases match TRBD1. Trimming cost V 7 bases and J 2 bases; bases outside gene matches: 3. The CDR3 length is 12 residues. From germline, CDR1 is SGHRS and CDR2 YFSETQ. CDR3 nucleotides: TGCGCCAGCCGGGGACAGCCCTACGAGCAGTACTTC. Encoded protein: CASRGQPYEQYF.

This clonotype was found many times. The chain has TRBV4-2 and TRBJ2-7, with 10 bases that match TRBD2. CDR3 length: 17 amino acids. Trimming took 4 bases from V and 0 from J; bases not matched to a gene: 9. The germline V gene encodes CDR1 LGHNA and CDR2 YNFKEQ. The CDR3 region is CASSRELSGRTSYEQYF. CDR3 nucleotide sequence: TGTGCCAGCAGCCGGGAGCTTAGCGGGAGGACCTCCTACGAGCAGTACTTC.

This clonotype appeared a few times. This chain uses TRBV4-2 with TRBJ2-1; 8 positions agree with TRBD2. This CDR3 contains 17 residues. CDR1 and CDR2 (germline): LGHNA, YNFKEQ. V shed 0 bases and J 4 bases; nucleotides not matched to a gene: 8. The CDR3 reads CASSQDGRSGTYNEQFF. In nucleotides, the CDR3 is TGTGCCAGCAGCCAAGATGGGCGTAGCGGGACTTACAATGAGCAGTTCTTC.

The rearrangement links TRBV18 to TRBJ2-1; no clear D. The CDR3 runs to 13 residues. V was trimmed by 2 bases and J by 5 bases, leaving 7 bases between them. The germline V gene has CDR1 KGHSH and CDR2 LQKENI. The CDR3 nucleotides read TGTGCCAGCTCACCAAGCCAGAACAATGAGCAGTTCTTC. Its translation is CASSPSQNNEQFF.

This clonotype was counted between two and nine times. The rearrangement uses TRBV10-3 and TRBJ1-1; 9 positions agree with TRBD1. This CDR3 region has 14 residues. With 9 bases clipped from V and 0 bases from J, the junction kept 5 bases outside the gene matches. Looked up from germline, CDR1 is ENHRY and CDR2 is SYGVKD. CDR3 in DNA: TGTGCCATTCGGACAGGGGAAATGAACACTGAAGCTTTCTTT. Its protein is CAIRTGEMNTEAFF.

This rearrangement joins TRBV29-1 to TRBJ2-3; D remains ambiguous. The V end was cut by 8 bases, the J end by 3 bases, with 15 bases between. The germline CDR1 and CDR2 sequences are SQVTM and ANQGSEA. This CDR3 is 13 amino acids long. This CDR3 is CSSRLLGTDTQYF. Here the CDR3 DNA reads TGCAGCTCCCGCCTCCTCGGAACAGATACGCAGTATTTT.

This clonotype was observed a handful of times. J is TRBJ2-7 and V is TRBV7-9; no firm D call. The CDR3 is 14 amino acids. In germline, CDR1 is SEHNR, CDR2 FQNEAQ (reference sequence). V lost 0 bases and J lost 2, with 8 bases in between. The CDR3 reads CASSLAPKTYEQYF. Here the CDR3 DNA reads TGTGCCAGCAGCTTAGCTCCAAAGACCTACGAGCAGTACTTC.

The chain has TRBV7-3 and TRBJ2-2, with 13 positions matching TRBD2. Per germline, CDR1 SGHTA and CDR2 FQGTGA. Trimming removed 0 bases from V and 5 bases from J; junction bases left unmatched: 3. The CDR3 is 17 amino acids. The DNA of the CDR3 is TGTGCCAGCAGCTTAACGAGGGGACTAGCGGGAACCGGGGAGCTGTTTTTT. It is translated as CASSLTRGLAGTGELFF.

The chain joins TRBV4-1 to TRBJ1-2; 9 nucleotides align to TRBD1. Germline V lookup: CDR1 MGHRA, CDR2 YSYEKL. The CDR3 runs 18 residues. J lost 7 bases, V lost 0 bases, and 15 bases had no gene match. The CDR3 loop is CASSQDETGGRAIAGYTF. DNA of the CDR3: TGCGCCAGCAGCCAAGATGAAACAGGGGGCCGCGCGATCGCTGGCTACACCTTC.

The V gene is TRBV9, the J gene TRBJ2-4; D uncertain. Trimming removed 0 bases from V and 0 bases from J, with 7 bases in between. The CDR3 is made up of 15 amino acids. Germline lookup yields CDR1 SGDLS and CDR2 YYNGEE. The CDR3 region has the DNA TGTGCCAGCAGCGTAGCGGCCGCAGCCAAAAACATTCAGTACTTC. Its protein is CASSVAAAAKNIQYF.

The rearrangement uses TRBV18 and TRBJ2-7; 9 bases are shared with TRBD2. With V trimmed by 2 bases and J by 5 bases, 7 bases remained unmatched. In germline, CDR1 is KGHSH, CDR2 LQKENI. CDR3 length: 15 residues. CDR3 in amino acids: CASSPRSGRYNEQYF. Written as DNA, the CDR3 is TGTGCCAGCTCACCAAGGAGCGGGAGGTACAACGAGCAGTACTTC. Filled out from reference TRBV18 and TRBJ2-7, the complete variable domain reads NAGVMQNPRHLVRRRGQEARLRCSPMKGHSHVYWYRQLPEEGLKFMVYLQKENIIDESGMPKERFSAEFPKEGPSILRIQQVVRGDSAAYFCASSPRSGRYNEQYFGPGTRLTVT.

The chain has TRBV6-5 and TRBJ2-7; 9 bases are shared with TRBD2. CDR1 MNHEY and CDR2 SVGAGI come from the germline V gene. This CDR3 contains 14 residues. J lost 3 bases, V lost 5 bases, and 5 bases had no gene match. CDR3 amino acids: CASSILSGSYEQYF. In DNA form, the CDR3 reads TGTGCCAGCAGTATACTTAGCGGGAGCTACGAGCAGTACTTC.

This clonotype was seen a few times. V and J are TRBV25-1 and TRBJ1-2, with D perhaps TRBD1 (6 bases). CDR1 is MGHDK and CDR2 is SYGVNS in the germline V gene. The CDR3 contains 13 residues. Trimming took 6 bases from V and 8 from J, leaving 16 bases between them. The CDR3 region is CASSLGGLQGYTF. The CDR3 DNA reads TGTGCCAGCAGCCTAGGGGGGTTACAGGGCTACACCTTC.

The CDR3 is CAWSSGTSDPMGETQYF. The CDR3 DNA reads TGTGCCTGGAGTTCGGGGACTAGCGATCCAATGGGGGAGACCCAGTACTTC. The gene calls are TRBV30 and TRBJ2-5; 10 positions match TRBD2. CDR1 and CDR2 (germline): GTSNPN, SVGIG (reference sequence). This CDR3 comprises 17 residues. With V trimmed by 2 bases and J by 5 bases, 14 bases remained unmatched.

A few counts support this clonotype. The V and J genes are TRBV20-1 and TRBJ2-5; 8 positions match TRBD2. The CDR3 contains 15 residues. V shed 0 bases, J shed 5 bases, and the junction held 8 bases outside the gene matches. The germline CDR1 and CDR2 sequences are DFQATT and SNEGSKA (reference sequence). The CDR3 DNA follows: TGCAGTGCTAGAGATACCGGACTAGCATTGGAGACCCAGTACTTC. As protein: CSARDTGLALETQYF.

This sequence joins TRBV4-1 and TRBJ1-1; D gene uncertain. V was trimmed by 2 bases and J by 8 bases, leaving 9 bases between them. CDR3 size: 12 residues. The germline V gene encodes CDR1 MGHRA and CDR2 YSYEKL. The CDR3 loop reads CASSQSLLEAFF. The CDR3 DNA reads TGCGCCAGCAGCCAAAGCCTTCTCGAAGCTTTCTTT.

V usage is TRBV4-2 and J usage is TRBJ2-1, with D perhaps matching TRBD2 (6 bases). Between the trimmed V and J ends, which lost 0 bases and 6 bases, there was a span of 15 bases. This CDR3 is built from 16 residues. Per germline, CDR1 LGHNA and CDR2 YNFKEQ. The CDR3 region is CASSQDWGDLRNEQFF. DNA for the CDR3: TGTGCCAGCAGCCAAGATTGGGGGGATTTGCGCAATGAGCAGTTCTTC.

In its sample, this clonotype was seen a few times. The chain is built from TRBV5-5 and TRBJ1-2, with 10 bases that match TRBD1. This CDR3 has 16 residues. V shed 4 bases and J 2 bases; nucleotides not matched to a gene: 8. Germline V CDR1 and CDR2: SGHKS, YYEKEE (reference sequence). The CDR3 DNA sequence: TGTGCCAGCAGCCCGCGTGGGACAGGGGACAACTATGGCTACACCTTC. Translating gives CASSPRGTGDNYGYTF.

This clonotype was observed at least ten times. The rearrangement uses TRBV9 and TRBJ2-5, with 12 bases lining up with TRBD2. The V and J ends lost 3 bases and 9 bases, in that order; junction bases with no gene match: 9. CDR1 is SGDLS, CDR2 YYNGEE, per germline. This CDR3 is built from 15 residues. The CDR3: CASSETSGSGEAQYF. CDR3 in DNA: TGTGCCAGCAGCGAGACTAGCGGGAGTGGTGAGGCCCAGTACTTC.